The rows below give T cell receptor beta chains drawn from one sample of a study of identifying expanded T cells in peripheral blood. Clones were sequenced by immunoSEQ multiplex PCR, and TCRdb holds only the in-frame ones, with some missing. The sample lists about 91,000 clones, more than 70% occurring once. What was sequenced was blood. These TCRs come from a person aged 18-69 years in good health. Both conserved end residues are part of each CDR3. The order of the fields is V gene, J gene, D gene, clone size, CDR3 DNA, CDR3 protein. A D gene is named only where the DNA matches it firmly. Part of the rows lack a size; the others show once, few, many or a class for expanded clones.

v_call: TRBV7-9; j_call: TRBJ1-1; d_call: -; clone_size: -; cdr3_nt: TGTGCCAGCAGCTTAAAGCGGAACACTGAAGCTTTCTTT; cdr3_aa: CASSLKRNTEAFF
v_call: TRBV4-1; j_call: TRBJ1-4; d_call: TRBD1; clone_size: -; cdr3_nt: TGCGCCAGCAGCCAATTAAGCCCAGGGGGCCCTAATGAAAAACTGTTTTTT; cdr3_aa: CASSQLSPGGPNEKLFF
v_call: TRBV6-1; j_call: TRBJ2-3; d_call: -; clone_size: -; cdr3_nt: TGTGCCAGCAGTAAAACAGGGGAGGGGGCGGATACGCAGTATTTT; cdr3_aa: CASSKTGEGADTQYF
v_call: TRBV7-8; j_call: TRBJ1-1; d_call: TRBD1; clone_size: -; cdr3_nt: TGTGCCAGCAGCGCTTCGACAGGGGTCACTGAAGCTTTCTTT; cdr3_aa: CASSASTGVTEAFF
v_call: TRBV28; j_call: TRBJ2-5; d_call: -; clone_size: -; cdr3_nt: TGTGCCAGCAGCCCTGACACCGATCAAGAGACCCAGTACTTC; cdr3_aa: CASSPDTDQETQYF
v_call: TRBV28; j_call: TRBJ2-6; d_call: -; clone_size: -; cdr3_nt: TGTGCCAGCAGTTGGCCCGGGCCAACCTCTGGGGCCAACGTCCTGACTTTC; cdr3_aa: CASSWPGPTSGANVLTF
v_call: TRBV6-1; j_call: TRBJ2-7; d_call: -; clone_size: -; cdr3_nt: TGTGCCAGCAGTGAACCCACAGGGCCGGTTTACGAGCAGTACTTC; cdr3_aa: CASSEPTGPVYEQYF
v_call: TRBV7-8; j_call: TRBJ2-5; d_call: -; clone_size: -; cdr3_nt: TGTGCCACCGCCGGGGGACAGTTAGAGACCCAGTACTTC; cdr3_aa: CATAGGQLETQYF
v_call: TRBV11-2; j_call: TRBJ1-1; d_call: TRBD1; clone_size: -; cdr3_nt: TGTGCCAGCAGCCCGGGACAGGGAAAAGCTTTCTTT; cdr3_aa: CASSPGQGKAFF
v_call: TRBV10-3; j_call: TRBJ2-1; d_call: -; clone_size: few; cdr3_nt: TGTGCCATCAGGGGGGGACAGTCCAATGAGCAGTTCTTC; cdr3_aa: CAIRGGQSNEQFF
v_call: TRBV6-6; j_call: TRBJ1-5; d_call: -; clone_size: -; cdr3_nt: TGTGCCAGCAGTTACATGGGGGCGAGCAATCAGCCCCAGCATTTT; cdr3_aa: CASSYMGASNQPQHF
v_call: TRBV7-2; j_call: TRBJ2-4; d_call: -; clone_size: few; cdr3_nt: TGTGCCAGCAGCCCTTTCCCACGAGGGCCGGAAGCCAAAAACATTCAGTACTTC; cdr3_aa: CASSPFPRGPEAKNIQYF
v_call: TRBV7-6; j_call: TRBJ2-3; d_call: TRBD1; clone_size: -; cdr3_nt: TGTGCCAGCAGCCCCGGGACAGGGGGCCGAGATACGCAGTATTTT; cdr3_aa: CASSPGTGGRDTQYF
v_call: TRBV5-8; j_call: TRBJ2-1; d_call: TRBD2; clone_size: -; cdr3_nt: TGTGCCAGCAGCCCACGGTTGGGGAGCGGGATCTCGTACAATGAGCAGTTCTTC; cdr3_aa: CASSPRLGSGISYNEQFF
v_call: TRBV27; j_call: TRBJ2-1; d_call: TRBD2; clone_size: -; cdr3_nt: TGTGCCAGCAGTTCGGGGGGAAATGAGCAGTTCTTC; cdr3_aa: CASSSGGNEQFF
v_call: TRBV28; j_call: TRBJ2-2; d_call: TRBD1; clone_size: once; cdr3_nt: TGTGCCAGCAGTTTCCACGGGGACAGGGGTTTTCATGGGGAGCTGTTTTTT; cdr3_aa: CASSFHGDRGFHGELFF
v_call: TRBV7-3; j_call: TRBJ2-7; d_call: -; clone_size: -; cdr3_nt: TGTGCCAGCAGCTCCGTCACGGGCGAGCAGTACTTC; cdr3_aa: CASSSVTGEQYF
v_call: TRBV4-2; j_call: TRBJ1-2; d_call: -; clone_size: few; cdr3_nt: TGTGCCAGCAGCCAAGATCTGGGAAACAGCTATGGCTACACCTTC; cdr3_aa: CASSQDLGNSYGYTF
v_call: TRBV5-6; j_call: TRBJ2-3; d_call: -; clone_size: -; cdr3_nt: TGTGCCAGCAGCGAAATCACTAGCACAGATACGCAGTATTTT; cdr3_aa: CASSEITSTDTQYF
v_call: TRBV6-4; j_call: TRBJ1-2; d_call: -; clone_size: few; cdr3_nt: TGTGCCAGCAGTGACTCTACAGGCACCCCACACACCTTC; cdr3_aa: CASSDSTGTPHTF
v_call: TRBV2; j_call: TRBJ2-4; d_call: -; clone_size: -; cdr3_nt: TGTGCCAGCTGGAGGACAGAAGAAAACATTCAGTACTTC; cdr3_aa: CASWRTEENIQYF
v_call: TRBV2; j_call: TRBJ2-2; d_call: TRBD1; clone_size: few; cdr3_nt: TGTGCCAGCAGTGAGACAGGGGGCGCTACCGGGGAGCTGTTTTTT; cdr3_aa: CASSETGGATGELFF
v_call: TRBV30; j_call: TRBJ1-1; d_call: -; clone_size: -; cdr3_nt: TGTGCCTGGAGTGCCTACGGGGACGCTGAAGCTTTCTTT; cdr3_aa: CAWSAYGDAEAFF
v_call: TRBV30; j_call: TRBJ1-1; d_call: TRBD1; clone_size: -; cdr3_nt: TGTGCCTGGAGTGCACAGGGGGGAACTGAAGCTTTCTTT; cdr3_aa: CAWSAQGGTEAFF
v_call: TRBV19; j_call: TRBJ2-2; d_call: -; clone_size: -; cdr3_nt: TGTGCCGGAGGCGGCGACGCGAACACCGGGGAGCTGTTTTTT; cdr3_aa: CAGGGDANTGELFF
v_call: TRBV21-1; j_call: TRBJ1-4; d_call: -; clone_size: once; cdr3_nt: TGTGCCAGCAGCAAAAGAAGTCCGGGGTCCTCTCCGGTCACTAATGAAAAACTGTTTTTT; cdr3_aa: CASSKRSPGSSPVTNEKLFF
v_call: TRBV7-9; j_call: TRBJ2-1; d_call: TRBD2; clone_size: -; cdr3_nt: TGTGCCAGCACCTCCGGACTAGCGGGACGGGGTGAGCAGTTCTTC; cdr3_aa: CASTSGLAGRGEQFF
v_call: TRBV6-4; j_call: TRBJ2-3; d_call: -; clone_size: few; cdr3_nt: TGTGCCAGCAGTGGCGGGAGCACAGATACGCAGTATTTT; cdr3_aa: CASSGGSTDTQYF
v_call: TRBV6-1; j_call: TRBJ2-5; d_call: TRBD1; clone_size: -; cdr3_nt: TGTGCCAGCAGTGTACTCACAGGGGGCCAAGAGACCCAGTACTTC; cdr3_aa: CASSVLTGGQETQYF
v_call: TRBV10-3; j_call: TRBJ2-6; d_call: TRBD2; clone_size: -; cdr3_nt: TGTGCCATCAGGGGACTAGCGGGAGACAACTCTGGGGCCAACGTCCTGACTTTC; cdr3_aa: CAIRGLAGDNSGANVLTF
v_call: TRBV5-1; j_call: TRBJ2-2; d_call: TRBD2; clone_size: -; cdr3_nt: TGCGCCAGCAGCTTGCCTAGCGGGGAAACCGGGGAGCTGTTTTTT; cdr3_aa: CASSLPSGETGELFF
v_call: TRBV5-4; j_call: TRBJ2-1; d_call: TRBD2; clone_size: -; cdr3_nt: TGTGCCAGCAGCTTGAAGGAGCGGGATAATAATGAGCAGTTCTTC; cdr3_aa: CASSLKERDNNEQFF
v_call: TRBV30; j_call: TRBJ2-1; d_call: TRBD1; clone_size: -; cdr3_nt: TGTGCCTGGCGCTTCAGGGGGCCCTACAATGAGCAGTTCTTC; cdr3_aa: CAWRFRGPYNEQFF
v_call: TRBV5-7; j_call: TRBJ1-6; d_call: -; clone_size: -; cdr3_nt: TGTGCCAGCAGCTTGGACAGCTCCTATAATTCACCCCTCCACTTT; cdr3_aa: CASSLDSSYNSPLHF
v_call: TRBV28; j_call: TRBJ2-2; d_call: -; clone_size: -; cdr3_nt: TGTGCCAGCAGTTTATCTCGTCGGGAGCTGTTTTTT; cdr3_aa: CASSLSRRELFF
v_call: TRBV5-1; j_call: TRBJ2-3; d_call: TRBD2; clone_size: -; cdr3_nt: TGCGCCAGCAGCTTGGAGAGTAGCGGGGTTGGCACAGATACGCAGTATTTT; cdr3_aa: CASSLESSGVGTDTQYF
v_call: TRBV2; j_call: TRBJ2-7; d_call: -; clone_size: -; cdr3_nt: TGTGCCAGCAGCGCCGCAGCCTACGAGCAGTACTTC; cdr3_aa: CASSAAAYEQYF
v_call: TRBV5-6; j_call: TRBJ2-4; d_call: -; clone_size: -; cdr3_nt: TGTGCCAGCAGCTTGAGCGGCGGTGCCGGTTCCTGGGCCAAAAACATTCAGTACTTC; cdr3_aa: CASSLSGGAGSWAKNIQYF
v_call: TRBV5-1; j_call: TRBJ1-3; d_call: -; clone_size: -; cdr3_nt: TGCGCCAGCAGCTTGGAGCCAGGGATGATCTCTGGAAACACCATATATTTT; cdr3_aa: CASSLEPGMISGNTIYF
v_call: TRBV6-1; j_call: TRBJ2-3; d_call: TRBD2; clone_size: -; cdr3_nt: TGTGCCAGCAGTGAAAAAGCGGGGGGGCCAGATACGCAGTATTTT; cdr3_aa: CASSEKAGGPDTQYF
v_call: TRBV7-6; j_call: TRBJ1-2; d_call: -; clone_size: -; cdr3_nt: TGTGCCAGCAGCTTAGGGACAGCCTATGGCTACACCTTC; cdr3_aa: CASSLGTAYGYTF
v_call: TRBV9; j_call: TRBJ2-7; d_call: -; clone_size: once; cdr3_nt: TGTGCCAGCAGCGTAGCTCCGGCAAACTACGAGCAGTACTTC; cdr3_aa: CASSVAPANYEQYF
v_call: TRBV6-1; j_call: TRBJ1-5; d_call: TRBD1; clone_size: -; cdr3_nt: TGTGCCAGCAGCTCAACAGGGGGCAATCAGCCCCAGCATTTT; cdr3_aa: CASSSTGGNQPQHF
v_call: TRBV28; j_call: TRBJ1-5; d_call: -; clone_size: once; cdr3_nt: TGTGCCAGCCTCGACCAGATAAGCCATCAGCCCCAGCATTTT; cdr3_aa: CASLDQISHQPQHF
v_call: TRBV28; j_call: TRBJ2-3; d_call: -; clone_size: -; cdr3_nt: TGTGCCAGCAGTTTAGACCGGGAGCGGCCCCCAGATACGCAGTATTTT; cdr3_aa: CASSLDRERPPDTQYF
v_call: TRBV5-1; j_call: TRBJ2-1; d_call: TRBD2; clone_size: -; cdr3_nt: TGCGCCAGCAGCTTGGGACTAGCGGGAGAAGATGAGCAGTTCTTC; cdr3_aa: CASSLGLAGEDEQFF
v_call: TRBV19; j_call: TRBJ2-5; d_call: TRBD1; clone_size: -; cdr3_nt: TGTGCCAGCAGAGGACAGGTGCAAGAGACCCAGTACTTC; cdr3_aa: CASRGQVQETQYF
v_call: TRBV28; j_call: TRBJ2-7; d_call: -; clone_size: -; cdr3_nt: TGTGCCAGCAGTTTCAACAGGGTGGGAGGCTACGAGCAGTACTTC; cdr3_aa: CASSFNRVGGYEQYF
v_call: TRBV4-1; j_call: TRBJ2-3; d_call: -; clone_size: -; cdr3_nt: TGCGCCAGCAGCCAAGATGAAAGGGTGGGAGATACGCAGTATTTT; cdr3_aa: CASSQDERVGDTQYF
v_call: TRBV27; j_call: TRBJ1-2; d_call: TRBD1; clone_size: -; cdr3_nt: TGTGCCAGCAGTTTCTCTGGACAGGGCTATGGCTACACCTTC; cdr3_aa: CASSFSGQGYGYTF
v_call: TRBV19; j_call: TRBJ1-2; d_call: -; clone_size: -; cdr3_nt: TGTGCCAGTAGGGAGCGGGCAGACCGACTGAACTATGGCTACACCTTC; cdr3_aa: CASRERADRLNYGYTF
v_call: TRBV5-6; j_call: TRBJ2-1; d_call: -; clone_size: -; cdr3_nt: TGTGCCAGCAGTTCTACCCGGGGCCCTAAAGCTGAGCAGTTCTTC; cdr3_aa: CASSSTRGPKAEQFF
v_call: TRBV14; j_call: TRBJ2-7; d_call: -; clone_size: -; cdr3_nt: TGTGCCAGCAGCTGGGGGGCAGACACCTACGAGCAGTACTTC; cdr3_aa: CASSWGADTYEQYF